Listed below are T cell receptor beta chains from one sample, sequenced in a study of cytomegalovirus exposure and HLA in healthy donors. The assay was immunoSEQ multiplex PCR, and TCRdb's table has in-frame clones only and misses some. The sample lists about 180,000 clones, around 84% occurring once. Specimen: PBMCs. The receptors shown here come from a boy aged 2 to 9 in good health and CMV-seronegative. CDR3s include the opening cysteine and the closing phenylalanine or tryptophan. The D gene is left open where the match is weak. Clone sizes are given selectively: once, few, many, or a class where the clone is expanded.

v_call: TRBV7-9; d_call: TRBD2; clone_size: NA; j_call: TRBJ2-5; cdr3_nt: TGTGCCAGCAGCAGAGACGGGGGGGCCCGAGAGACCCAGTACTTC; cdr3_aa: CASSRDGGARETQYF
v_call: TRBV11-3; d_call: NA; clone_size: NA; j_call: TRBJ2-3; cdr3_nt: TGTGCCAGCAGCTTAGATCGAGAGCGGCGGCAGTATTTT; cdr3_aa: CASSLDRERRQYF
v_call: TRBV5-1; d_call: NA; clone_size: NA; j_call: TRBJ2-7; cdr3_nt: TGCGCCAGCAGCATGGACAGCTACGAGCAGTACTTC; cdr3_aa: CASSMDSYEQYF
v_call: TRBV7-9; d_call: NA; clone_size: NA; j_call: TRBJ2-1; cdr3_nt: TGTGCCAGCAGCTTATGGGGGGTGAGTGAGCAGTTCTTC; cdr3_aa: CASSLWGVSEQFF
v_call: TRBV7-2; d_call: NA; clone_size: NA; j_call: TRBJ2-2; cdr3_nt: TGTGCCAGCAGGGTGACTAGTGCCTCGAACACCGGGGAGCTGTTTTTT; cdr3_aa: CASRVTSASNTGELFF
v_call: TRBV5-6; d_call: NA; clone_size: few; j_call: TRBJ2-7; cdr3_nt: TGTGCCAGCAGCCCGACCGGGAGACCCTACGAGCAGTACTTC; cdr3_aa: CASSPTGRPYEQYF
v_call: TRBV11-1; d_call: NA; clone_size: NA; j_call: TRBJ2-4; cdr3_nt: TGTGCCAGCAGCTTACGGCAGGGTGGAAACATTCAGTACTTC; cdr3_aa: CASSLRQGGNIQYF
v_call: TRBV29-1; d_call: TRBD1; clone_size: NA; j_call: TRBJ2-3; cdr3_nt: TGCAGCGTTTACGCTCCCGACAGGGCGACAGATACGCAGTATTTT; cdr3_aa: CSVYAPDRATDTQYF
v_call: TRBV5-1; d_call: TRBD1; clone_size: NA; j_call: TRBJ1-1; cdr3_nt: TGCGCCAGCAGCCCGGGACAGGTCTCCCGGGATACTGAAGCTTTCTTT; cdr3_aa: CASSPGQVSRDTEAFF
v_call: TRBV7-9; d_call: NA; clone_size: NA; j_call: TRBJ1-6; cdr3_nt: TGTGCCAGCAGCTTAGAACAGTCACCCCTCCACTTT; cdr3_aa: CASSLEQSPLHF
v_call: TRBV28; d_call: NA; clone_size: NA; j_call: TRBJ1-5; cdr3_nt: TGTGCCAGCAGTTTACAGGATCAGCCCCAGCATTTT; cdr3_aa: CASSLQDQPQHF
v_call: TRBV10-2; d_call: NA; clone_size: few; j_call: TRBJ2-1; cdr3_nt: TGCGCCAGCAGTGAGATGCCAGGCCGCTACAATGAGCAGTTCTTC; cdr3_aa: CASSEMPGRYNEQFF
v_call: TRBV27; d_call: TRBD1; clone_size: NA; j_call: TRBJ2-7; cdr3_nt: TGTGCCAGCAGACCCCCGGGACAGGGGTTATACGAGCAGTACTTC; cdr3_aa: CASRPPGQGLYEQYF
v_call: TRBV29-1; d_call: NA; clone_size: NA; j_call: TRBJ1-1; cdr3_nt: TGCAGCGCAATCCAGGGTTCTACTGAAGCTTTCTTT; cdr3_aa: CSAIQGSTEAFF
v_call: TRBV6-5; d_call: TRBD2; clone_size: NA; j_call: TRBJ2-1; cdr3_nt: TGTGCCAGCACGAGCGGGGTATGGCATGAGCAGTTCTTC; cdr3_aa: CASTSGVWHEQFF
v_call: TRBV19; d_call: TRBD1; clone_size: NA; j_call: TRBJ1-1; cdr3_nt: TGTGCCAGTAGTCCGGGGGGACAGGGGCGCACTGAAGCTTTCTTT; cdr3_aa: CASSPGGQGRTEAFF
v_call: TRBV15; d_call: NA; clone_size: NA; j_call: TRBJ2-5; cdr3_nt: TGTGCCACCAGCAGGTCGAGCGGAACCCAAGAGACCCAGTACTTC; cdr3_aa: CATSRSSGTQETQYF
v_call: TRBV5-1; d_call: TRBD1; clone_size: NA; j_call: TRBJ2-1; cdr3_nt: TGCGCCAGCAGCCTTACGACAGGGCGCGATGAGCAGTTCTTC; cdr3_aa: CASSLTTGRDEQFF
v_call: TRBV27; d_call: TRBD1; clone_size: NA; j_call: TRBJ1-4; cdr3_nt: TGTGCCAGCAGTTTAAATTCCCCCTGGGACAGCCAAAATGAAAAACTGTTTTTT; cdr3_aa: CASSLNSPWDSQNEKLFF
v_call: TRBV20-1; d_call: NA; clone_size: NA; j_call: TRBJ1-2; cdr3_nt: TGCAGTGCTTATCAGGGTTATGGCTACACCTTC; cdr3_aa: CSAYQGYGYTF
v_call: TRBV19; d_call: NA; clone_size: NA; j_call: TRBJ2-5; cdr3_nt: TGTGCCAGTAGTATCGACGGGGAAGAGACCCAGTACTTC; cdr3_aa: CASSIDGEETQYF
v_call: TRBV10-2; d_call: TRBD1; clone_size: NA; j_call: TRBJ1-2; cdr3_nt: TGCGCCAGCAGTGAAGACAGGGGTGGCTACACCTTC; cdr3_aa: CASSEDRGGYTF
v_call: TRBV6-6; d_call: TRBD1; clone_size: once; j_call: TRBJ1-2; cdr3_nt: TGTGCCAGCAGGAAGACAGGGGGGGAGATGGGCTATGGCTACACCTTC; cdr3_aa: CASRKTGGEMGYGYTF
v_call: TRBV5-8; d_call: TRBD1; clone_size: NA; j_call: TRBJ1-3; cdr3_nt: TGTGCCAGCAGCTTTGGAGGGGGCCGCCTTGGAAACACCATATATTTT; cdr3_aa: CASSFGGGRLGNTIYF
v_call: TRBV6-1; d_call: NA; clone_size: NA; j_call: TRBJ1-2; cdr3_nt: TGTGCCAGCAGTCCCAACCTCGGTGTTACGATTCGGGACTTC; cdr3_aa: CASSPNLGVTIRDF
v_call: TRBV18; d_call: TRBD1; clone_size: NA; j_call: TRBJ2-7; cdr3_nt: TGTGCCAGCTCACCGCCGACAGGGATGGGCGACGAGCAGTACTTC; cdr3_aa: CASSPPTGMGDEQYF
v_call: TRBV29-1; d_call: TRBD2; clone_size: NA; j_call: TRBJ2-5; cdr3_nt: TGCAGCGTTCGGGACTACGAGACCCAGTACTTC; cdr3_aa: CSVRDYETQYF
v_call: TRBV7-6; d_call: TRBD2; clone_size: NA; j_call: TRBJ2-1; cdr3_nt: TGTGCCAGCAGCCGACAAACGGGAGGGGGGTCCAATGAGCAGTTCTTC; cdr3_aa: CASSRQTGGGSNEQFF
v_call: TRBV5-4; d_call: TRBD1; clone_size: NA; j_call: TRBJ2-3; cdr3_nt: TGTGCCAGCAGCTCTCCACAGGGGAGCACAGATACGCAGTATTTT; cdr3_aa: CASSSPQGSTDTQYF
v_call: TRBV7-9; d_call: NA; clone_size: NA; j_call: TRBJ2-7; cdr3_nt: TGTGCCAGCAGCTTAGGCGGAGCCGCCACCTACGAGCAGTACTTC; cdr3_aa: CASSLGGAATYEQYF
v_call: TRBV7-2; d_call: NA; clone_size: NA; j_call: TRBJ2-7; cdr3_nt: TGTGCCAGCAGCTTTAGGACAGCGTCAACCTACGAGCAGTACTTC; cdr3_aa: CASSFRTASTYEQYF
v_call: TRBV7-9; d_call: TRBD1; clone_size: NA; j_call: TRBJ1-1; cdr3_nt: TGTGCCAGCTGGTCGGGACAGCTTATGAACACTGAAGCTTTCTTT; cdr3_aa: CASWSGQLMNTEAFF
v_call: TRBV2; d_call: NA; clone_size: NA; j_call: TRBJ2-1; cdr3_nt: TGTGCCAGCAGCCCCGAGGTAAACGCGGATGAGCAGTTCTTC; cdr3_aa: CASSPEVNADEQFF
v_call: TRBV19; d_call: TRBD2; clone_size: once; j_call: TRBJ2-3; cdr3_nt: TGTGCCAGTAGTTCGGACGGGAGGGCCCGCCTTACGCAGTATTTT; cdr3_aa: CASSSDGRARLTQYF
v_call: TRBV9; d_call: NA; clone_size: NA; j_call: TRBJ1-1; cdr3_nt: TGTGCCAGCAGCTTCGGCGACTTGAACACTGAAGCTTTCTTT; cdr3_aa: CASSFGDLNTEAFF
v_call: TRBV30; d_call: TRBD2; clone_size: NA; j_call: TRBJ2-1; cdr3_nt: TGTGCCTGGAGTGACGGGACTAGCTACAATGAGCAGTTCTTC; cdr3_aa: CAWSDGTSYNEQFF
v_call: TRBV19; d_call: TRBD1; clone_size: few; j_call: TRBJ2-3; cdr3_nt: TGTGCCAGTAGTAGACAGACAGGGTTTGATACGCAGTATTTT; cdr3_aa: CASSRQTGFDTQYF
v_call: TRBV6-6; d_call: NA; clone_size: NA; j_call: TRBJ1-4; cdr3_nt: TGTGCCAGCAGTTACTCGGCGGGGCAAGATGAAAAACTGTTTTTT; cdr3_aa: CASSYSAGQDEKLFF
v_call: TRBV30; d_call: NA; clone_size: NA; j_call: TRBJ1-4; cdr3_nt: TGTGCCTGGAGGGAGGCCGGAGGGGAAAAACTGTTTTTT; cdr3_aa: CAWREAGGEKLFF
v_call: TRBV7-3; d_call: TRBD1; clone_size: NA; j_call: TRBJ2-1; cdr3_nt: TGTGCCAGCAGCTCCCCCGGGACAGGACAGTACAATGAGCAGTTCTTC; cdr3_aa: CASSSPGTGQYNEQFF
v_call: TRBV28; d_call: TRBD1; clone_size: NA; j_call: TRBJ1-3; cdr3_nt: TGTGCCAGCAGCCCCCCCGGGACAGCGTCGACTGGAAACACCATATATTTT; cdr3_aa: CASSPPGTASTGNTIYF